This T cell receptor (beta chain) derives from a study of blood T cell repertoires in COVID-19. Study as a whole: Some COVID-19 samples were acute and others convalescent; all came from the United States, Italy and Spain.

This clone was seen more than once but under ten times. The CDR3 is 13 amino acids. The V gene lost 3 bases and the J gene lost 3 bases, with 10 bases spanning the gap. Germline V CDR1 and CDR2: SGHNT, YYREEE (reference sequence). Original data processing: Estimates of nucleated cell counts were drawn from the amplification of reference gene primers. Repertoires were generated with immunoSEQ multiplex PCR, while TCRdb's copy carries only in-frame clones and drops some. The DNA gave D and trimming, while V, J and clone size come from that table. The data contain around 160,000 clones, around 84% of them singletons.

Sequencing was done on a sample of peripheral blood. This TCR was recovered from a man between 60 and 70 years old with active or convalescent COVID-19. V is TRBV5-4 and J is TRBJ2-7, with D maybe TRBD1 (6 bases). The CDR3 protein is CASSSGQNYEQYF. The CDR3 DNA reads TGTGCCAGCAGCTCCGGACAGAACTACGAGCAGTACTTC.